This TCR beta chain was sequenced during a study of shared clonotypes between healthy human individuals. Whole-study results and caveats: Investigators expected sequencing depth to affect clonotype sharing among donors. Rarefaction analysis demonstrated incomplete sorted-subset sequencing notwithstanding large depth.

The study drew its donors from healthy HIV-negative adults without recent acute infections or vaccinations. TCRdb's table, derived via immunoSEQ multiplex PCR, lists solely in-frame clones and lacks some. The sample records 1.4 million to 1.5 million clones, roughly 96% being singletons. A word on this clone: The antigen is not known.

The V end was cut by 4 bases, the J end by 6 bases, with 14 bases between. Per the germline V gene, CDR1 is SGHRS and CDR2 is YFSETQ. The CDR3 consists of 14 residues. This clonotype was sampled from a man aged 25-45 years in good health. The material sequenced was naive CD4+ T cells sorted from blood. Regarding subset: CD45RA+ positively selected. The V and J genes are TRBV5-1 and TRBJ2-1; D could derive from TRBD1 or TRBD2 (5 bases each). The CDR3 DNA reads as TGCGCCAGCAGCATACCCCAGGGAGTCAATGAGCAGTTCTTC. The encoded protein is CASSIPQGVNEQFF.